Sequencing of this T cell receptor (beta chain) was carried out in a study of OX40 agonist ivuxolimab in advanced cancers. For the study at large: Males comprised approximately 81% of the group, whose mean age was approximately 60 years (range roughly 20 to 85). Overall study findings and caveats: Patients who responded partially at 0.1-3.0 mg/kg showed clonal expansion ranking among the lowest. No antigen was identified for the clonally expanded peripheral T cells.

Concerning this clone: Its antigen is as yet unknown.

The repertoire was sequenced with immunoSEQ multiplex PCR; TCRdb's copy has only in-frame clones and lacks some. This sample has tens of thousands of clones, with 77% found just once. The receptor's source is an adult with an advanced solid tumor such as melanoma, head and neck, liver or kidney cancer. The material sequenced was CD4+ or CD8+ T cells sorted from blood, taken in a trial of the OX40 agonist ivuxolimab.

The CDR3 loop reads CASSLERQPNEKLFF. The CDR3, as DNA: TGTGCCAGCAGCTTAGAGAGGCAGCCTAATGAAAAACTGTTTTTT. The rearrangement joins TRBV7-9 to TRBJ1-4; no clear D gene. Germline CDR1 and CDR2: SEHNR and FQNEAQ (reference sequence). CDR3 size: 15 residues. Between the trimmed V and J ends, which lost 1 base and 3 bases, there was a span of 9 bases.